Listed below are T cell receptor beta chains from one sample, sequenced in a study of blood T cell repertoires in COVID-19. This table comes from immunoSEQ multiplex PCR, and its TCRdb copy is limited to in-frame clones, with some not included. There are 200,000 to 250,000 clones in the sample; more than 75% occur only once, and 11% lies in the top ten. Sequenced material: peripheral blood. The source of these receptors is a man in his fifties or sixties with COVID-19, enrolled during active disease. Each CDR3 is given with its conserved first and last residue. D genes are given only for firm matches. For some rows the clone size is stated as once, few or many, or as a class when expanded; others skip it.

V	J	D	size	length	DNA	CDR3
TRBV28	TRBJ1-1	NA	NA	13	TGTGCCAGCAGTTTAGAAAACTCATATGAAGCTTTCTTT	CASSLENSYEAFF
TRBV5-8	TRBJ1-2	NA	NA	15	TGTGCCAGCACCCTACAAGGGGTGTATGTGTATGGCTACACCTTC	CASTLQGVYVYGYTF
TRBV5-1	TRBJ2-5	NA	NA	13	TGCGCCAGCAGTTCGGAGGTCTCGGAGACCCAGTACTTC	CASSSEVSETQYF
TRBV7-8	TRBJ2-5	NA	NA	14	TGTGCCAGCAGCTCGGGAGTGTACCAAGAGACCCAGTACTTC	CASSSGVYQETQYF
TRBV18	TRBJ1-1	NA	once	13	TGTGCCAGCTCACGAATTCTAGACACTGAAGCTTTCTTT	CASSRILDTEAFF
TRBV6-1	TRBJ2-7	TRBD1	NA	13	TGTGCCAGCAGTGAATCTCGTCCGGACAGGGGAGACTTC	CASSESRPDRGDF
TRBV27	TRBJ2-1	TRBD1	NA	15	TGTGCCAGCAGACCGGGACAGGGGGCCGGTAATGAGCAGTTCTTC	CASRPGQGAGNEQFF
TRBV9	TRBJ2-7	NA	NA	14	TGTGCCAGCAGCGTAGCTTCAGGAAACTACGAGCAGTACTTC	CASSVASGNYEQYF
TRBV5-8	TRBJ1-5	TRBD1	NA	14	TGTGCCAGCAGAAACCGGGACAGGGTTCAGCCCCAGCATTTT	CASRNRDRVQPQHF
TRBV5-1	TRBJ1-2	TRBD1	NA	14	TGCGCCAGCAGCGGAACAGGGGGCTCAAGTGGCTACACCTTC	CASSGTGGSSGYTF
TRBV3-1/TRBV3-2	TRBJ1-1	TRBD1	NA	16	TGTGCCAGCAGCCAAGATTCAGGGGGATTAAGCACTGAAGCTTTCTTT	CASSQDSGGLSTEAFF
TRBV28	TRBJ1-6	TRBD1	NA	15	TGTGCCAGCAGTCCCGGACAGGGGGCCGAGTCACCCCTCCACTTT	CASSPGQGAESPLHF
TRBV6-1	TRBJ1-2	TRBD1	NA	18	TGTGCCAGCAGTGAAGGGGGACAGGGGGCGACCCTAAACTATGGCTACACCTTC	CASSEGGQGATLNYGYTF
TRBV6-5	TRBJ1-4	NA	NA	11	TGTGCCAGCAATTCGGGGGGAAAACTGTTTTTT	CASNSGGKLFF
TRBV5-4	TRBJ1-1	TRBD1	NA	14	TGTGCCAGCAGTAGACAGGGGCCGGTCACTGAAGCTTTCTTT	CASSRQGPVTEAFF
TRBV10-1	TRBJ2-1	NA	NA	17	TGCGCCAGCAGTGAGTTGGTTGGGCCCCCGACGGACAATGAGCAGTTCTTC	CASSELVGPPTDNEQFF
TRBV27	TRBJ2-1	NA	NA	14	TGTGCCAGCAGTTTAGGCGGTTTTGGGGGCGAGCAGTTCTTC	CASSLGGFGGEQFF
TRBV11-2	TRBJ2-7	NA	NA	13	TGTGCCAGCTGCATCGGGGGAGTGGGCGAGCAGTACTTC	CASCIGGVGEQYF
TRBV4-1	TRBJ2-7	NA	NA	14	TGCGCCAGCAGCCACCCAGGGGAATCCTACGAGCAGTACTTC	CASSHPGESYEQYF
TRBV12-3/TRBV12-4	TRBJ2-4	TRBD2	few	13	TGTGCCAGCAGTTTTAAGGGAGGGTACATTCAGTACTTC	CASSFKGGYIQYF
TRBV4-2	TRBJ2-3	NA	NA	17	TGTGCCAGCAGCCAAGATTTTGAGCGGGCTCACACAGATACGCAGTATTTT	CASSQDFERAHTDTQYF
TRBV12-3/TRBV12-4	TRBJ1-2	NA	few	13	TGTGCCAGCACCCTGGAGGGAAACTATGGCTACACCTTC	CASTLEGNYGYTF
TRBV7-2	TRBJ2-7	NA	NA	13	TGTGCCAGCAGCTTAACAGCCCCCTACGAGCAGTACTTC	CASSLTAPYEQYF
TRBV19	TRBJ1-1	NA	NA	14	TGTGCCAGTAGTATCGACAGTGGGAACACTGAAGCTTTCTTT	CASSIDSGNTEAFF
TRBV5-4	TRBJ2-5	NA	once	13	TGTGCCAGCAGCTTGGGCCAGCAAGAGACCCAGTACTTC	CASSLGQQETQYF
TRBV12-5	TRBJ1-2	TRBD1	NA	12	TGTGCTAGTGGTTTAGGACAGGGCGGCTACACCTTC	CASGLGQGGYTF
TRBV19	TRBJ1-2	TRBD1	few	17	TGTGCCAGTAGTCACCGGGTCGGCAGGGGGGCCTTGCGTGGCTACACCTTC	CASSHRVGRGALRGYTF
TRBV19	TRBJ2-1	NA	NA	13	TGTGCCAGTAGTACCGACCTAGTGGGTGAGCAGTTCTTC	CASSTDLVGEQFF
TRBV9	TRBJ2-1	NA	NA	16	TGTGCCAGCAGCATAGGGGGCGGGGCGGGCTACAATGAGCAGTTCTTC	CASSIGGGAGYNEQFF
TRBV29-1	TRBJ2-3	NA	few	13	TGCAGCGTTACCCCCCGGCGGGGAGATACGCAGTATTTT	CSVTPRRGDTQYF
TRBV19	TRBJ2-2	TRBD1	NA	16	TGTGCCAGTAGTACCCGGGACAGGGGGTTTGCCGGGGAGCTGTTTTTT	CASSTRDRGFAGELFF
TRBV7-2	TRBJ2-2	NA	NA	16	TGTGCCAGCAGCTTAGCTCCCACTCTCAACACCGGGGAGCTGTTTTTT	CASSLAPTLNTGELFF
TRBV5-1	TRBJ2-3	NA	NA	15	TGCGCCAGCACACAAGGGGCCGCTAGCACAGATACGCAGTATTTT	CASTQGAASTDTQYF
TRBV10-2	TRBJ2-1	NA	NA	13	TGCGCCACCCGGGACTTGGTTTACAATGAGCAGTTCTTC	CATRDLVYNEQFF
TRBV6-5	TRBJ1-1	NA	few	13	TGTGCCAGCACTGGACACAGGAACACTGAAGCTTTCTTT	CASTGHRNTEAFF
TRBV3-1/TRBV3-2	TRBJ1-4	NA	NA	12	TGTGCCAGCAGCCAAGGGAGTGAAAAACTGTTTTTT	CASSQGSEKLFF